This T cell receptor (beta chain) is from a study of OX40 agonist ivuxolimab in advanced cancers. Study-level information: Administration of intravenous ivuxolimab to patients occurred every 2 weeks at 0.01 to 10 mg/kg. Partial responses were achieved by three patients, one with hepatocellular carcinoma and two with cutaneous melanoma. Study-wide findings and caveats: Certain nonresponders additionally had low normalized T-cell clonal expansion.

Data came from immunoSEQ multiplex PCR; TCRdb stores just in-frame clones and leaves some out. Of approximately 69,000 clones in the sample, approximately 83% were seen once. Germline lookup yields CDR1 MNHEY and CDR2 SVGAGI. This CDR3 is built from 12 residues. Trimming shortened V by 5 bases and J by 4 bases, and 8 bases separated the two germline ends. Points on this clone: Its antigen is unknown.

The specimen comprised CD4+ or CD8+ T cells sorted from blood, sampled in a trial of the OX40 agonist ivuxolimab. V usage is TRBV6-5 and J usage is TRBJ1-2; the D is unclear. This sequence originates from an adult with an advanced solid tumor such as melanoma, head and neck, liver or kidney cancer. The CDR3 DNA sequence: TGTGCCAGCAGTACGGAACCCTATGGCTACACCTTC. Its protein product is CASSTEPYGYTF.